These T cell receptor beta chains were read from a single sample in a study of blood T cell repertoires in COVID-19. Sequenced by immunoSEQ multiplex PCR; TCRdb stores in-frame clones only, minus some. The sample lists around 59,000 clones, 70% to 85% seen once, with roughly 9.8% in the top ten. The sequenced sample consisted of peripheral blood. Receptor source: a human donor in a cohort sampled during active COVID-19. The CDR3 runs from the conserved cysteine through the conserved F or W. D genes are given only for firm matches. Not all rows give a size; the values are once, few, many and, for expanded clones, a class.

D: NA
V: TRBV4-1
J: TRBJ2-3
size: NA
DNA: TGCGCCAGCAGCCCCCATACATATGGAGATACGCAGTATTTT
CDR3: CASSPHTYGDTQYF

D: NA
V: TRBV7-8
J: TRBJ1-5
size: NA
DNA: TGTGCCAGCAGCTTATTAGACACCAATCAGCCCCAGCATTTT
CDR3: CASSLLDTNQPQHF

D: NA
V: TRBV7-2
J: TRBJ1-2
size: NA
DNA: TGTGCCAGCAGCTTAGCAACAGGATTAAACTATGGCTACACCTTC
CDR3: CASSLATGLNYGYTF

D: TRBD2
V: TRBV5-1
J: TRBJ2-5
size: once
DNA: TGCGCCAGCAGCACCGGGTGGGGACTAGGGGTCGAAGAGACCCAGTACTTC
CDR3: CASSTGWGLGVEETQYF

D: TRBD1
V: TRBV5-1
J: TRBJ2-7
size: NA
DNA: TGCGCCAGCAGCTCGTCCGTGGGGACAGGGGTCCACGAGCAGTACTTC
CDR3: CASSSSVGTGVHEQYF

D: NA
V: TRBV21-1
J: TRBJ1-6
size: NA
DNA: TGTGCCAGCAGTAAGGGCCGGGGGTATAATTCACCCCTCCACTTT
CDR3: CASSKGRGYNSPLHF

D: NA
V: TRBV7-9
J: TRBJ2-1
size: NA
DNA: TGTGCCAGCAGCCAAACAGGCTACTACTACAATGAGCAGTTCTTC
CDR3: CASSQTGYYYNEQFF

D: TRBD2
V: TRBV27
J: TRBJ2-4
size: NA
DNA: TGTGCCAGCAGTTTAATCTGGCGGGAGTCCAAAAACATTCAGTACTTC
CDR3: CASSLIWRESKNIQYF

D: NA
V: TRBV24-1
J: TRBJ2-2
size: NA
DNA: TGTGCCACCAGTGATCCTCAGCGGATCACCGGGGAGCTGTTTTTT
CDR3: CATSDPQRITGELFF

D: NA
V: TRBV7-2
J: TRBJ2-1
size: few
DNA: TGTGCCAGCAGCCCATACAATGAGCAGTTCTTC
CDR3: CASSPYNEQFF

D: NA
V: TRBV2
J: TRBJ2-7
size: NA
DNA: TGTGCCAGCAGTAGGCCAGGGGCCGACGAGCAGTACTTC
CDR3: CASSRPGADEQYF

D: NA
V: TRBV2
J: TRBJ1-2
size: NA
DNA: TGTGCCAGCAGTGTCCTCAGGTTGAGTGGCTATGGCTACACCTTC
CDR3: CASSVLRLSGYGYTF

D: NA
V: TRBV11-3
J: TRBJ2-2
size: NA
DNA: TGTGCCAGCAGCTTACAAAGCAGGGTTCACACCGGGGAGCTGTTTTTT
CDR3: CASSLQSRVHTGELFF

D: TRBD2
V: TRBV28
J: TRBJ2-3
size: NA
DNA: TGTGCCAGCAGTTTCACTGGGACTAGACCAGGGGGCACAGATACGCAGTATTTT
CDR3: CASSFTGTRPGGTDTQYF

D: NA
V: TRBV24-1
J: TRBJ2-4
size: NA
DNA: TGTGCCACCAGTGATAGGACCACCACAGGAGCCAAAAACATTCAGTACTTC
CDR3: CATSDRTTTGAKNIQYF

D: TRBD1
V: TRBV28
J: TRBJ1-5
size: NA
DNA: TGTGCCAGCAGTTTGGACAGGATATATAGCAATCAGCCCCAGCATTTT
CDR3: CASSLDRIYSNQPQHF

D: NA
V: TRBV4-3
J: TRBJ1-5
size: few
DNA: TGCGCCAGCAGCCAAGATCTTACGGGGTCGCGCGGATACAATCAGCCCCAGCATTTT
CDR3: CASSQDLTGSRGYNQPQHF

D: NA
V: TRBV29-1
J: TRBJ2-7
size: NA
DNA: TGCAGCGTAGGGGTCCACGAGCAGTACTTC
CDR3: CSVGVHEQYF

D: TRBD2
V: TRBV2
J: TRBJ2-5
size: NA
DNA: TGTGCCAGCAGGGGGAGGGTGGCCTTAGAGACCCAGTACTTC
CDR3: CASRGRVALETQYF

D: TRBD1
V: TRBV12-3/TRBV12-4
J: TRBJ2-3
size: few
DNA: TGTGCCAGCAGCCTGGGGACAGGGGAACATTGCCGTTTT
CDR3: CASSLGTGEHCRF

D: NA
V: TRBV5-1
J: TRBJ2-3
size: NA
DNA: TGCGCCAGCAGCTTTGGAGAAGATACGCAGTATTTT
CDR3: CASSFGEDTQYF

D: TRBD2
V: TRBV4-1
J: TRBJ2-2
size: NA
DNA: TGCGCCAGCAGTCCTAGCGGGAGTGGCACCGGGGAGCTGTTTTTT
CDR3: CASSPSGSGTGELFF

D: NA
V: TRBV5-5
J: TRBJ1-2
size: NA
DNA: TGTGCCAGCAGCGAAACAGGAGACTATGGCTACACCTTC
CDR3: CASSETGDYGYTF

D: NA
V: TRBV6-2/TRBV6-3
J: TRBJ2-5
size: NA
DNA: TGTGCCAGCAGCCCCCCCATTAGAAATGTGGAAGAGACCCAGTACTTC
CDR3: CASSPPIRNVEETQYF

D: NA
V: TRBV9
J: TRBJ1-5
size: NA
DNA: TGTGCCAGCAGCGTAGGGGGGCTCGGTCAGCCCCAGCATTTT
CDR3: CASSVGGLGQPQHF

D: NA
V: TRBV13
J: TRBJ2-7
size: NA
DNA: TGTGCCAGCACCCCGAGGGCGGGGCTAGACTCCTACGAGCAGTACTTC
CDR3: CASTPRAGLDSYEQYF

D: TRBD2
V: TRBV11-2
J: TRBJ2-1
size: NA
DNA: TGTGCCAGCAGCTTAGGTCTAGCGGGAGGGGGTGGTGAGCAGTTCTTC
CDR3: CASSLGLAGGGGEQFF

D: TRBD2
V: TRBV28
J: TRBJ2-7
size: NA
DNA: TGTGCCAGCGAGAGACTAGCGGCCCACGAGCAGTACTTC
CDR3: CASERLAAHEQYF

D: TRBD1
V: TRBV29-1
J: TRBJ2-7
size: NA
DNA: TGCAGCGTGGGACAGGGGGCGCTTGAGCAGTACTTC
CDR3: CSVGQGALEQYF

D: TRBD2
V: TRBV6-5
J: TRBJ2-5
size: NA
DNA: TGTGCCAGCAGCGTTAGCGGGAGCAGAGAGACCCAGTACTTC
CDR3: CASSVSGSRETQYF

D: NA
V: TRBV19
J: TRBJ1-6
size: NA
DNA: TGTGCCAGTAGAAGCCGGGACTTGAATAATTCACCCCTCCACTTT
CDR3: CASRSRDLNNSPLHF

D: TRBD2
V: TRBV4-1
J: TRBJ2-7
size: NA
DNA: TGCGCCAGCAGCCAGTCTCCGGGACTAGCGGGAGGGCCGGGCTACGAGCAGTACTTC
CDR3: CASSQSPGLAGGPGYEQYF

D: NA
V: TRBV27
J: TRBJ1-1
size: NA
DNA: TGTGCCAGCAGTGATCCGCCCGGGATAAAAGGATTCACTGAAGCTTTCTTT
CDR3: CASSDPPGIKGFTEAFF

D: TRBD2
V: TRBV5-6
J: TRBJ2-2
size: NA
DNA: TGTGCCAGCAGCTTTAGACTAGCGGGATCATCCACCGGGGAGCTGTTTTTT
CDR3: CASSFRLAGSSTGELFF

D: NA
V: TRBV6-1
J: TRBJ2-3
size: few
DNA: TGTGCCAGCAGTGAATTGGAGGGGTTCCAAGATACGCAGTATTTT
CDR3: CASSELEGFQDTQYF

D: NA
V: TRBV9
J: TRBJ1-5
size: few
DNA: TGTGCCAGCAGCCTGGGGCAGAGCTGGAATCAGCCCCAGCATTTT
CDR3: CASSLGQSWNQPQHF

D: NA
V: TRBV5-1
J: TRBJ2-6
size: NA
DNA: TGCGCCAGCAGCCTTACAGGGACTGGGGCCAACGTCCTGACTTTC
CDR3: CASSLTGTGANVLTF

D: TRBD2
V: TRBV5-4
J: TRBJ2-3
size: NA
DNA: TGTGCCAGCAGGACCGGACTAGCGGAAAGCACAGATACGCAGTATTTT
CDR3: CASRTGLAESTDTQYF

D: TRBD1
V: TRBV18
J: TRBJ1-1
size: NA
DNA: TGTGCCAGCTCGAGACAGGGCCCCAACACTGAAGCTTTCTTT
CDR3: CASSRQGPNTEAFF

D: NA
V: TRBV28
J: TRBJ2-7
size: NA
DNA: TGTGCCAGCAGTTTGGGGAGCCCTCCCTACGAGCAGTACTTC
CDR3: CASSLGSPPYEQYF

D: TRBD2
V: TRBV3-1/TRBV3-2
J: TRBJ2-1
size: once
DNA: TGTGCCAGCAGCCAGGGGACGAGCGGGAGGGCGAATGAGCAGTTCTTC
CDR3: CASSQGTSGRANEQFF

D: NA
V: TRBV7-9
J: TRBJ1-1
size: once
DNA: TGTGCCAGCAGCTTAGTTCGGGGAGAGACTGAAGCTTTCTTT
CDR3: CASSLVRGETEAFF

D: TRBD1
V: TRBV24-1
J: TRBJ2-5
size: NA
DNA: TGTGCCACCAGTGACCTCGGACAGGGAAGGGTAGAGACCCAGTACTTC
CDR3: CATSDLGQGRVETQYF

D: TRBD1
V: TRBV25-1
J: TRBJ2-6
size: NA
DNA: TGTGCCAGCAGTGCGTCGGACAGGGGTCATGCTGGGGCCAACGTCCTGACTTTC
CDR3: CASSASDRGHAGANVLTF

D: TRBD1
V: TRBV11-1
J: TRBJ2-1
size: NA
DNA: TGTGCCAGCAGCTTACAGGGGGATGAGCAGTTCTTC
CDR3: CASSLQGDEQFF

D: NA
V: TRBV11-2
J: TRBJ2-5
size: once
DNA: TGTGCCAGCAGCTTAGTAGGCGGGAAGGGGTCACAAGAGACCCAGTACTTC
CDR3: CASSLVGGKGSQETQYF

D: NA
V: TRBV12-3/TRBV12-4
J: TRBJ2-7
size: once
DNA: TGTGCCAGCAGCCACGGGGTGTACGAGCAGTACTTC
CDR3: CASSHGVYEQYF

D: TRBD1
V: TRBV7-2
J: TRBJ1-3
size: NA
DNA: TGTGCCAGCAGCTTGGGCGGGACAGCCTATTCCATATATTTT
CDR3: CASSLGGTAYSIYF

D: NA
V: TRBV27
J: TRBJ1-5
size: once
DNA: TGTGCCAGCAGTTTATCAAGCTTTGCGGGTCAGCCCCAGCATTTT
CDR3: CASSLSSFAGQPQHF

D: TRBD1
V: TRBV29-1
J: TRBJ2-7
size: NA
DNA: TGCAGCGCAACCGACAGGGGGTCGGGGGAGCAGTACTTC
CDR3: CSATDRGSGEQYF

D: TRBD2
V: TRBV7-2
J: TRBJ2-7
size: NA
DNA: TGTGCCAGCAGCATGGGGACTAGCGGGAGTCCCTACGAGCAGTACTTC
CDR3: CASSMGTSGSPYEQYF